Shown below are 11 T cell receptor beta chains from a single sample sequenced in a study of regulatory T cells in long-lasting Graves disease. The sample's time point: newly diagnosed GD, antithyroid drugs for less than 3 months. Scientists built the TCR library using RNA that was extracted from PBMCs. The TCR beta library used iRepertoire HTBI primers with Arm-PCR amplification of CDR3. TCRdb used MiXCR to reprocess the multiplex PCR reads, holding one entry per CDR3 protein. The sample has hundreds of thousands of distinct CDR3 sequences, around 13% seen once. These data also formed part of another study, on T cells in Graves' hyperthyroidism and ophthalmopathy.

Sequenced here: peripheral blood mononuclear cells (PBMCs), sampled at new diagnosis, from a patient treated with antithyroid drugs. These receptor sequences come from a woman in her 30s with Graves disease.

This clonotype was found many times. The rearrangement joins TRBV2 to TRBJ1-1; D gene ambiguous. The CDR3 extends over 12 amino acids. Germline CDR1 SNHLY, CDR2 FYNNEI. V was cut by 8 bases and J by 1 base, with 8 bases left in between. CDR3 DNA sequence: TGTGCCAGCTGGACCACGAACACTGAAGCTTTCTTT. Translated, it gives CASWTTNTEAFF.

The rearrangement links TRBV7-2 to TRBJ2-3; no definite D call. CDR1 and CDR2 (germline): SGHTA, FQGNSA. The CDR3 has 15 amino acids. Trimming pared 8 bases from V and 8 bases from J, leaving 23 bases between. This chain's CDR3 is CASGDGAIGASTQYF. The CDR3 DNA follows: TGTGCCAGCGGCGACGGAGCCATTGGCGCTAGTACGCAGTATTTT.

At least ten counts were recorded for this clonotype. V is TRBV7-2 and J is TRBJ1-2; D unclear. The length of the CDR3 is 13 residues. V shed 3 bases and J shed 3 bases, with 8 bases lying between them. Germline V gives CDR1 SGHTA, CDR2 FQGNSA. The CDR3 reads CASSFSVYYGYTF. CDR3 bases: TGTGCCAGCAGCTTTTCAGTTTACTATGGCTACACCTTC.

A few counts support this clonotype. The CDR3 sequence is CASSFRGVGLQFF. CDR3 coding DNA: TGTGCCAGCAGTTTTCGGGGAGTGGGACTTCAGTTCTTC. The gene calls are TRBV28 and TRBJ2-1; D might be TRBD2 (6 bases). Germline CDR1 reads MDHEN; CDR2 reads SYDVKM. The V end lost 3 bases, the J end lost 13 bases, and 16 bases lay between the germline ends. This CDR3 contains 13 residues.

This chain uses TRBV7-2 with TRBJ2-7, with 7 nucleotides matching TRBD1. Germline loops: CDR1 SGHTA, CDR2 FQGNSA. The V segment lost 5 bases and the J segment 6 bases; nucleotides outside the gene matches: 10. CDR3 length: 14 residues. The CDR3 DNA sequence: TGTGCCAGCAGCCCAAACCCAGGGGGTGGCGAGCAGTACTTC. It yields the protein CASSPNPGGGEQYF.

This chain links TRBV11-2 with TRBJ2-1; unclear D gene. The CDR3 spans 16 residues. Germline V gene data show CDR1 as SGHAT and CDR2 as FQNNGV. The V gene lost 5 bases and the J gene lost 0 bases, with 14 bases spanning the gap. The CDR3 spells CASSRLGSSSYNEQFF. The CDR3 DNA is TGTGCCAGCAGCCGCCTGGGCTCGAGCTCCTACAATGAGCAGTTCTTC.

V usage is TRBV2 and J usage is TRBJ1-5, with 8 nucleotides matching TRBD1. Germline V gives CDR1 SNHLY, CDR2 FYNNEI. J lost 3 bases, V lost 6 bases, and 7 bases had no gene match. The CDR3 is 15 residues long. This CDR3 reads CASSLLDRDNQPQHF. The CDR3 DNA is TGTGCCAGCAGCCTCCTGGACAGGGACAATCAGCCCCAGCATTTT.

This clonotype has at least ten counts. This chain connects TRBV12-3 or TRBV12-4 to TRBJ2-5, with D uncertain. The CDR3 length is 13 residues. With 2 bases removed from V and 4 bases from J, the gap between germline ends came to 8 bases. The CDR3 is CASSLLKLETQYF. As DNA, the CDR3 is TGTGCCAGCAGTTTACTTAAGCTAGAGACCCAGTACTTC.

This clonotype was seen more than once but under ten times. The chain carries TRBV5-6 and TRBJ1-2; 7 bases are a match to TRBD1. Germline V CDR1 and CDR2: SGHDT, YYEEEE. The CDR3 extends over 15 amino acids. V shed 2 bases and J 3 bases; nucleotides not matched to a gene: 7. The CDR3 reads CASSLRGQIDYGYTF. The DNA of the CDR3 is TGTGCCAGCAGCTTAAGGGGACAGATAGACTATGGCTACACCTTC.

The gene calls are TRBV7-9 and TRBJ2-1, with unresolved D. CDR1 and CDR2 (germline): SEHNR, FQNEAQ (reference sequence). The CDR3 has 13 residues. V was cut by 5 bases and J by 4 bases, with 9 bases left in between. Here the CDR3 reads CASSPPGYNEQFF. The CDR3 DNA is TGTGCCAGCAGCCCCCCGGGTTACAATGAGCAGTTCTTC.

This clonotype appeared many times. This sequence joins TRBV11-3 and TRBJ2-1; D may be TRBD2 (6 bases). Looked up from germline, CDR1 is SGHNT and CDR2 is YENEEA. The CDR3 contains 13 residues. The germline V and J ends were trimmed by 6 bases and 7 bases, with 13 bases remaining between them. The CDR3 spells CASRGSGWNEQFF. The CDR3, as DNA: TGTGCCAGCAGGGGTAGCGGTTGGAATGAGCAGTTCTTC.